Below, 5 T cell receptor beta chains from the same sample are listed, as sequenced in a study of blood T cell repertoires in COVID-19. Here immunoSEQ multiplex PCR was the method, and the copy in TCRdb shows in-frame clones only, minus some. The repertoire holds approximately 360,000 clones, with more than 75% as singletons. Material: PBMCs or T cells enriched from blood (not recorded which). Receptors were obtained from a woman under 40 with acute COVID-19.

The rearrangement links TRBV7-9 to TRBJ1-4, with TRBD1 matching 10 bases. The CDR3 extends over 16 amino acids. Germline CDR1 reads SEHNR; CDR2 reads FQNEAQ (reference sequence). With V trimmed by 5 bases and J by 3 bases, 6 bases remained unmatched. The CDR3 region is CASSARQGASNEKLFF. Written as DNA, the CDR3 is TGTGCCAGCAGCGCCCGACAGGGGGCTTCTAATGAAAAACTGTTTTTT.

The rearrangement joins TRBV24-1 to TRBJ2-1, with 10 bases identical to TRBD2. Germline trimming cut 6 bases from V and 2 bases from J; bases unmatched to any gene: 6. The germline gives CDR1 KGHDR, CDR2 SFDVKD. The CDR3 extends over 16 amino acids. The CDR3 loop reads CATSTQSGGAYNEQFF. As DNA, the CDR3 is TGTGCCACCAGTACCCAAAGCGGGGGGGCCTACAATGAGCAGTTCTTC.

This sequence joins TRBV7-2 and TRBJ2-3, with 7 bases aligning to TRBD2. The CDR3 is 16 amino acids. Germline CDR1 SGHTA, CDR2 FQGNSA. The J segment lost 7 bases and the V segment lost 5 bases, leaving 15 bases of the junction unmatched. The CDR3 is CASSPAGDYGLYTQYF. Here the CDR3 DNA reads TGTGCCAGCAGCCCGGCGGGGGACTACGGGTTATATACGCAGTATTTT.

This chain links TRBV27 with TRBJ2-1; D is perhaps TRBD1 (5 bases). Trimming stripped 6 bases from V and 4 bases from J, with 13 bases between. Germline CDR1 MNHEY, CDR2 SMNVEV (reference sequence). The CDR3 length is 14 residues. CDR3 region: CASRKGQRYNEQFF. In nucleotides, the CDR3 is TGTGCCAGCAGAAAAGGACAAAGGTACAATGAGCAGTTCTTC.

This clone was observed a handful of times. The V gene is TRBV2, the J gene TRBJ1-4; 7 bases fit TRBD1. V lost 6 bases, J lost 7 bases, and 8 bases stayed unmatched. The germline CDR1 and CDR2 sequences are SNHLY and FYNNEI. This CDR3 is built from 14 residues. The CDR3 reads CASSNRQGREKLFF. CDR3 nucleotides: TGTGCCAGCAGCAACAGACAGGGTCGTGAAAAACTGTTTTTT.